This T cell receptor (beta chain) was sequenced in a study of T cells in localized non-small cell lung cancer (dated by TCRdb to 2019 to 2021). Describing the broader study: Comparing tumors with uninvolved tumor-adjacent lungs, the study looked at the T cell repertoires of hundreds of patients with early-stage NSCLC. A mean age of around 66 years was recorded for the NSCLC patients, of whom roughly 130 were male and about a hundred were female. The cohort consisted of around 250 treatment-naive NSCLC patients whose localized lung tumors had been resected. Study-level results and caveats: Because multi-region tumor sequencing was not performed, intratumor heterogeneity could not be ruled out. A median of roughly 60 of the top 100 tumor clones turned up in the paired uninvolved adjacent lung, and under 30 of those clones also ranked among the top 100 of that same adjacent lung. Uninvolved tumor-adjacent lung showed the highest T cell clonality, higher than tumor, which suggests more focused antigenic responses in the uninvolved tumor-adjacent lung. Longer overall survival was associated with higher T cell density in blood, whereas shorter survival was associated with higher clonality in adjacent lung. Because of the exploratory design, TCR variables were selected using unadjusted p-values without false-discovery rate correction.

The immunoSEQ Assay was used to sequence TCR beta CDR3 regions from DNA. The study's processing was this. T cell density was computed as TCR beta template counts normalized to usable DNA estimated by amplifying housekeeping genes. Richness was estimated using the preseqR package, with extrapolation to 400,000 templates for PBMC samples and to 120,000 templates for tissue samples. Clonality was calculated as one minus Pielou's evenness. Tissue-enriched TCRs were identified through differential abundance testing performed on productive amino-acid clonotypes, with a minimum total count of 5 and an alpha of 0.1. The Jaccard Index and the Morisita Overlap Index were used to measure how much the repertoires overlapped between compartments. GLIPH clustered TCR beta CDR3s with public tetramer-defined viral CDR3s; viral motifs required at least three viral sequences plus V-gene enrichment. Here the immuneACCESS table is served through TCRdb, limited to in-frame sequences with V and J called. Missing clones are a known gap in these copies; in checked studies unresolved V genes cover under half, and the rest lacks a known reason. V, J and clone size reflect that table, while D and trimming were determined from the DNA. This sample has roughly 25,000 clones in its table, and 80% to 95% of those were observed once. Of the sample, 2.5% to 3% falls within the top ten clones.

At diagnosis, peripheral blood, uninvolved tumor-adjacent lung and tumor were collected and stored as a combination of fresh-frozen and FFPE material. For TCR repertoire profiling, blood samples were analyzed in the form of peripheral blood mononuclear cells. Of note for this clone: It has no known antigen specificity. No per-base quality is available; no much larger clone lies one base away.

The junction shows trimming of 7 bases on V and 3 bases on J, plus 13 bases between the germline ends. From the germline V gene, CDR1 is MNHEY and CDR2 is SVGAGI. The CDR3, from cysteine to phenylalanine, totals 14 residues. Just CDR3 DNA is preserved here, 42 bases in frame from base 1. The sequence links TRBV6-5 to TRBJ1-5; too little of a D gene remains to name it. This specimen was peripheral blood, taken before any cancer treatment. The origin of this receptor is a woman aged 35 to 69 with stage I lung adenocarcinoma. The sequenced DNA is TGTGCCAGCAAAACGAGTATGGACAATCAGCCCCAGCATTTT. Its coded protein is CASKTSMDNQPQHF.